This T cell receptor (beta chain) originates from a study of blood T cell repertoires in COVID-19. Study-level information: Sites across the United States, Italy and Spain contributed samples from acute and convalescent COVID-19.

Original methodology: Amplification of reference gene primers provided the estimated nucleated cell counts. Profiled with immunoSEQ multiplex PCR; TCRdb holds only in-frame clones, not every one. The V and J calls and clone size were taken over from that table, and D and trimming were inferred from the DNA. Of fewer than 350,000 clones listed, 75% to 90% were seen once; the top ten hold about 2.2%. From germline, CDR1 is ENHRY and CDR2 SYGVKD. The CDR3 loop spans 13 amino acids. V was cut by 0 bases and J by 6 bases, with 6 bases left in between. Sequencing was carried out using peripheral blood. The chain combines TRBV10-3 with TRBJ2-1; possibly TRBD2 for D (5 bases). The source of this sequence is a woman in her twenties or thirties who had recovered from COVID-19. CDR3 residues: CAISESEGNEQFF. CDR3 nucleotide sequence: TGTGCCATCAGTGAGTCCGAGGGCAATGAGCAGTTCTTC.